Below are 27 T cell receptor beta chains sequenced from a single sample in a study of blood T cell repertoires in COVID-19. Sequenced by immunoSEQ multiplex PCR; TCRdb stores in-frame clones only, minus some. The repertoire holds 70,000 or so clones, with roughly 87% as singletons. Input material: peripheral blood. These receptors were taken from a young woman with acute or convalescent COVID-19.

The chain is built from TRBV28 and TRBJ2-6; D is possibly TRBD1 (5 bases). Trimming removed 6 bases at V and 0 bases at J, with 15 bases between. Per germline, CDR1 MDHEN and CDR2 SYDVKM. The CDR3 runs 17 residues. The CDR3 nucleotides read TGTGCCAGCAGCCGACCTACCAGGGCCTCTGGGGCCAACGTCCTGACTTTC. It is translated as CASSRPTRASGANVLTF.

This clone has just a few counts. The chain joins TRBV5-5 to TRBJ1-1; 8 bases align to TRBD1. The V segment lost 0 bases and the J segment 1 base; nucleotides outside the gene matches: 2. This CDR3 is built from 15 residues. The V gene's germline CDR1 is SGHKS and CDR2 YYEKEE (reference sequence). The CDR3 loop reads CASSLEQGGNTEAFF. The CDR3 nucleotides are TGTGCCAGCAGCTTGGAACAGGGGGGGAACACTGAAGCTTTCTTT. Variable domain in full (rest from reference TRBV5-5 and TRBJ1-1): DAGVTQSPTHLIKTRGQQVTLRCSPISGHKSVSWYQQVLGQGPQFIFQYYEKEERGRGNFPDRFSARQFPNYSSELNVNALLLGDSALYLCASSLEQGGNTEAFFGQGTRLTVV.

The gene calls are TRBV28 and TRBJ2-5; weak D call: TRBD2 (5 bases). The germline gives CDR1 MDHEN, CDR2 SYDVKM. The V gene lost 2 bases and the J gene lost 5 bases, with 12 bases spanning the gap. CDR3 length: 14 amino acids. CDR3 in amino acids: CASSLLGPGETQYF. In nucleotides, the CDR3 is TGTGCCAGCAGTTTACTTGGGCCGGGGGAGACCCAGTACTTC.

The chain employs TRBV3-1 (or the pseudogene TRBV3-2) and TRBJ1-3; D possibly corresponds to TRBD1 (5 bases). Trimming removed 0 bases from V and 4 bases from J, with 16 bases in between. The CDR3 runs 17 residues. Germline CDR1 and CDR2: LGHDT and YNNKEL (reference sequence). Here the CDR3 reads CASSQDLGQGIGNTIYF. CDR3 DNA: TGTGCCAGCAGCCAAGATCTGGGTCAGGGAATAGGAAACACCATATATTTT.

This chain uses TRBV2 with TRBJ1-4, with TRBD1 matching over 8 bases. V dropped 8 bases and J dropped 2; count of bases not matched to a gene: 10. Per germline, CDR1 SNHLY and CDR2 FYNNEI. CDR3 length: 16 residues. Here the CDR3 reads CASSRDRLGTNEKLFF. CDR3 sequence (DNA): TGTGCCAGCTCCCGGGACAGGTTAGGGACTAATGAAAAACTGTTTTTT.

The gene calls are TRBV19 and TRBJ2-7; 8 bases are a match to TRBD2. After removal of 6 bases from V and 0 bases from J, the junction contained 7 bases not matched to a gene. Germline V gene data show CDR1 as LNHDA and CDR2 as SQIVND (reference sequence). There are 15 residues in the CDR3. The DNA for the CDR3 is TGTGCCAGTAGCGTTTTAGCGGGGAGCTCCTACGAGCAGTACTTC. As protein: CASSVLAGSSYEQYF.

The V call is TRBV5-5, the J call TRBJ2-3; 7 bases fit TRBD2. V trimming: 1 base; J trimming: 10 bases; junction bases outside the gene matches: 12. Germline lookup yields CDR1 SGHKS and CDR2 YYEKEE (reference sequence). The CDR3 loop spans 15 amino acids. In nucleotides, the CDR3 is TGTGCCAGCAGCTTGTCCTGGGAGGGGATGGGGCCGCAGTATTTT. It yields the protein CASSLSWEGMGPQYF.

The rearrangement joins TRBV6-5 to TRBJ2-7, with 7 bases identical to TRBD1. The CDR3 sequence is 14 residues long. Germline assignment: CDR1 MNHEY and CDR2 SVGAGI. V dropped 1 base and J dropped 6; count of bases not matched to a gene: 6. The CDR3 spells CASSYFRDSGEQYF. CDR3 bases: TGTGCCAGCAGTTACTTCCGGGACAGCGGCGAGCAGTACTTC.

The chain couples TRBV30 to TRBJ2-5, with TRBD1 matching over 7 bases. V shed 2 bases, J shed 6 bases, and the junction held 12 bases outside the gene matches. The germline CDR1 and CDR2 sequences are GTSNPN and SVGIG (reference sequence). The length of the CDR3 is 15 residues. The CDR3 DNA reads as TGTGCCTGGAGTAGAACGTCCTGGGACAGCAAGACCCAGTACTTC. Amino acid sequence: CAWSRTSWDSKTQYF. Full variable domain (outside the CDR3, taken from reference TRBV30 and TRBJ2-5): SQTIHQWPATLVQPVGSPLSLECTVEGTSNPNLYWYRQAAGRGLQLLFYSVGIGQISSEVPQNLSASRPQDRQFILSSKKLLLSDSGFYLCAWSRTSWDSKTQYFGPGTRLLVL.

The rearrangement links TRBV15 to TRBJ2-1, with D maybe TRBD1 (6 bases). Germline V gives CDR1 LNHNV, CDR2 YYDKDF (reference sequence). V lost 0 bases and J 4 bases, leaving 10 bases between the germline ends. This CDR3 region has 15 residues. The DNA of the CDR3 is TGTGCCACCAGCAGAGATGGGCAGGGGTACAATGAGCAGTTCTTC. It translates to CATSRDGQGYNEQFF. Complete variable domain (other parts from reference TRBV15 and TRBJ2-1): DAMVIQNPRYQVTQFGKPVTLSCSQTLNHNVMYWYQQKSSQAPKLLFHYYDKDFNNEADTPDNFQSRRPNTSFCFLDIRSPGLGDTAMYLCATSRDGQGYNEQFFGPGTRLTVL.

The chain recombines TRBV13 with TRBJ1-4; D call uncertain. Trimming shortened V by 5 bases and J by 0 bases, and 13 bases separated the two germline ends. Germline V gives CDR1 PRHDT, CDR2 FYEKMQ (reference sequence). The CDR3 covers 16 residues. The CDR3 protein is CASSQRSGATNEKLFF. For the CDR3, the DNA is TGTGCCAGCAGCCAGAGATCCGGGGCAACTAATGAAAAACTGTTTTTT. The full variable domain, with the rest looked up from reference TRBV13 and TRBJ1-4, is AAGVIQSPRHLIKEKRETATLKCYPIPRHDTVYWYQQGPGQDPQFLISFYEKMQSDKGSIPDRFSAQQFSDYHSELNMSSLELGDSALYFCASSQRSGATNEKLFFGSGTQLSVL.

This chain uses TRBV6-7 with TRBJ2-1; D might be TRBD1 (5 bases). TRBV6-7 is labeled an ORF, and its function is uncertain. The CDR3 is made up of 18 amino acids. The V end lost 7 bases, the J end lost 0 bases, and 22 bases lay between the germline ends. As DNA, the CDR3 is TGTGCCAGCAACCATACCCTGCAGGGCCAAAGCTCCTACAATGAGCAGTTCTTC. It translates to CASNHTLQGQSSYNEQFF.

This clone was detected once. The chain recombines TRBV23-1 with TRBJ2-5; 7 nucleotides match TRBD2. Being an ORF, TRBV23-1 has a function that is uncertain. J was trimmed by 5 bases and V by 4 bases; bases with no gene match: 16. The CDR3 has 17 amino acids. The CDR3 reads CASSRPRGSAQEETQYF. The CDR3 DNA reads TGCGCCAGCAGTCGGCCGCGCGGGAGTGCCCAGGAGGAGACCCAGTACTTC.

Only one count was recorded for this clone. The chain recombines TRBV27 with TRBJ1-4; unclear D gene. This CDR3 comprises 13 residues. The germline V and J ends were trimmed by 8 bases and 4 bases, with 11 bases remaining between them. Germline lookup yields CDR1 MNHEY and CDR2 SMNVEV (reference sequence). In DNA form, the CDR3 reads TGTGCCAGCTCGTCCGGGTATAATGAAAAACTGTTTTTT. Translation gives CASSSGYNEKLFF.

This sequence joins TRBV11-2 and TRBJ2-1; 12 bases match TRBD2. The germline V gene has CDR1 SGHAT and CDR2 FQNNGV. The CDR3 spans 14 residues. V shed 5 bases, J shed 12 bases, and the junction held 8 bases outside the gene matches. The CDR3 loop is CASSLQLAGGLQFF. In DNA form, the CDR3 reads TGTGCCAGCAGCCTCCAACTAGCGGGGGGCCTGCAGTTCTTC.

The CDR3: CASSQGPTETDTQYF. The DNA for the CDR3 is TGTGCCAGCAGCCAAGGCCCGACTGAGACAGATACGCAGTATTTT. The rearrangement joins TRBV3-1 (or the pseudogene TRBV3-2) to TRBJ2-3; unclear D gene. V lost 1 base to trimming and J lost 3 bases, with 11 bases between them. CDR3 size: 15 residues. CDR1 is LGHDT and CDR2 is YNNKEL in the germline V gene (reference sequence).

The chain employs TRBV2 and TRBJ1-1; TRBD1 agrees at 7 bases. The CDR3 covers 15 residues. The junction had 7 bases not matched to a gene; V was cut back by 5 bases and J by 1 base. CDR1 is SNHLY and CDR2 is FYNNEI in the germline V gene. The CDR3 region is CASSQDRQRNTEAFF. CDR3 nucleotide sequence: TGTGCCAGCAGTCAGGACAGGCAGCGGAACACTGAAGCTTTCTTT.

This rearrangement joins TRBV19 to TRBJ1-4, with 7 bases identical to TRBD1. This CDR3 has 16 amino acids. Germline lookup yields CDR1 LNHDA and CDR2 SQIVND (reference sequence). Trimming at V came to 5 bases and at J to 4 bases, leaving 10 bases not matched to a gene. CDR3 sequence reads: CASSVFSTGINEKLFF. CDR3 nucleotide sequence: TGTGCCAGTAGTGTTTTTTCGACAGGGATTAATGAAAAACTGTTTTTT.

This chain connects TRBV7-8 to TRBJ2-1; no reliable D call. Germline assignment: CDR1 SGHVS and CDR2 FQNEAQ. Trimming removed 3 bases from V and 7 bases from J, with 7 bases in between. The CDR3 covers 12 residues. The DNA for the CDR3 is TGTGCCAGCAGCTTTGCGAGGAATGAGCAGTTCTTC. It is translated as CASSFARNEQFF. The full variable domain, completed using reference TRBV7-8 and TRBJ2-1, is GAGVSQSPRYKVAKRGQDVALRCDPISGHVSLFWYQQALGQGPEFLTYFQNEAQLDKSGLPSDRFFAERPEGSVSTLKIQRTQQEDSAVYLCASSFARNEQFFGPGTRLTVL.

The rearrangement uses TRBV4-1 and TRBJ1-3, with D uncertain. CDR3 length: 15 residues. Germline V gene sequence: CDR1 MGHRA, CDR2 YSYEKL. V lost 0 bases and J lost 3, with 9 bases in between. CDR3 DNA sequence: TGCGCCAGCAGCCAAGATCTGGCAGTTGGAAACACCATATATTTT. It is translated as CASSQDLAVGNTIYF.

This chain joins TRBV7-9 and TRBJ2-1; 10 bases line up with TRBD2. Germline CDR1 reads SEHNR; CDR2 reads FQNEAQ (reference sequence). This CDR3 is built from 16 residues. The V gene end was trimmed by 5 bases and the J gene end by 5 bases; junction bases not matched to a gene: 9. CDR3 in amino acids: CASSTMASGSHNEQFF. The CDR3 bases are TGTGCCAGCAGCACAATGGCTAGCGGGAGCCACAATGAGCAGTTCTTC.

The V and J genes are TRBV10-3 and TRBJ1-3; 8 bases map to TRBD1. The CDR3 contains 14 residues. The trim removed 0 bases at V and 6 bases at J, leaving 1 base unmatched. The germline CDR1 and CDR2 sequences are ENHRY and SYGVKD. The chain's CDR3 is CAISESTGENTIYF. CDR3 coding DNA: TGTGCCATCAGTGAGTCGACAGGGGAAAACACCATATATTTT.

The chain links TRBV6-6 to TRBJ1-2, with TRBD1 as a possible D gene (6 bases). The CDR3 loop spans 12 amino acids. V was cut by 7 bases and J by 8 bases, with 14 bases left in between. In germline, CDR1 is MNHNY, CDR2 SVGAGI (reference sequence). CDR3 amino acids: CASTPGDIGYTF. In DNA, the CDR3 is TGTGCCAGCACCCCAGGGGATATAGGCTACACCTTC.

V is TRBV30 and J is TRBJ2-5; 9 bases agree with TRBD1. This CDR3 has 13 amino acids. CDR1 is GTSNPN and CDR2 is SVGIG in the germline V gene (reference sequence). Trimming at V came to 3 bases and at J to 4 bases, leaving 3 bases not matched to a gene. The CDR3 spells CAWRATGGETQYF. The CDR3 DNA sequence: TGTGCCTGGAGAGCGACAGGGGGAGAGACCCAGTACTTC.

This rearrangement joins TRBV7-8 to TRBJ1-6; D is uncertain. Trimming stripped 2 bases from V and 6 bases from J, with 14 bases between. The CDR3 totals 16 residues. Looked up from germline, CDR1 is SGHVS and CDR2 is FQNEAQ. CDR3 amino acids: CASSLRRTEGNSPLHF. CDR3 in DNA: TGTGCCAGCAGCTTACGCCGGACGGAGGGTAATTCACCCCTCCACTTT.

The rearrangement joins TRBV9 to TRBJ2-7, with a possible D match to TRBD2 (5 bases). The V end lost 0 bases, the J end lost 5 bases, and 15 bases lay between the germline ends. The CDR3 runs 15 residues. Germline V CDR1 and CDR2: SGDLS, YYNGEE. The CDR3 region is CASSVEGSPGNEQYF. The CDR3 DNA follows: TGTGCCAGCAGCGTAGAAGGCTCCCCGGGGAACGAGCAGTACTTC. The full variable domain, with the rest looked up from reference TRBV9 and TRBJ2-7, is DSGVTQTPKHLITATGQRVTLRCSPRSGDLSVYWYQQSLDQGLQFLIQYYNGEERAKGNILERFSAQQFPDLHSELNLSSLELGDSALYFCASSVEGSPGNEQYFGPGTRLTVT.

J is TRBJ2-5 and V is TRBV10-3; maybe TRBD1 (6 bases). The length of the CDR3 is 14 residues. V gave up 2 bases and J gave up 2 bases, with 9 bases separating them. The germline V gene encodes CDR1 ENHRY and CDR2 SYGVKD. In DNA, the CDR3 is TGTGCCATCAGTGAGGGTCAGGGGCAAGAGACCCAGTACTTC. Its translation: CAISEGQGQETQYF.